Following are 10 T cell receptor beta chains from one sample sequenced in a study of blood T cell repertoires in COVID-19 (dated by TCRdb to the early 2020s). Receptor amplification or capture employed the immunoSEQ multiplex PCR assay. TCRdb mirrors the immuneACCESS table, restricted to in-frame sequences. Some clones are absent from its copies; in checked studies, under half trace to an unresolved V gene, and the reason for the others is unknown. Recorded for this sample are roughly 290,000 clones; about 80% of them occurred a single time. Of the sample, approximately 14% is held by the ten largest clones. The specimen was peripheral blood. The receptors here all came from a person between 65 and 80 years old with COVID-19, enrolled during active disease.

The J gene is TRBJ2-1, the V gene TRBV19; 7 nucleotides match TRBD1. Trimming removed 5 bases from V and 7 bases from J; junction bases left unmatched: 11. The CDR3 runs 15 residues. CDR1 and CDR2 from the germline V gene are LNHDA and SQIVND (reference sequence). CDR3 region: CASSPSGGLGNEQFF. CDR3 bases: TGTGCCAGTAGTCCTTCAGGGGGTTTGGGGAATGAGCAGTTCTTC.

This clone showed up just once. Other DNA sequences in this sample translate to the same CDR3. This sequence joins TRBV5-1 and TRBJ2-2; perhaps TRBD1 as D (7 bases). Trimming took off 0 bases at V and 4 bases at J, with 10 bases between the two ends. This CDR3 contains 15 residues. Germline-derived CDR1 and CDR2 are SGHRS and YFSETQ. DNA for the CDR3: TGCGCCAGCAGCTTGGGACAGGGAGGCACCGGGGAGCTGTTTTTT. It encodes CASSLGQGGTGELFF. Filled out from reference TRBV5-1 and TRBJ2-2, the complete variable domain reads KAGVTQTPRYLIKTRGQQVTLSCSPISGHRSVSWYQQTPGQGLQFLFEYFSETQRNKGNFPGRFSGRQFSNSRSEMNVSTLELGDSALYLCASSLGQGGTGELFFGEGSRLTVL.

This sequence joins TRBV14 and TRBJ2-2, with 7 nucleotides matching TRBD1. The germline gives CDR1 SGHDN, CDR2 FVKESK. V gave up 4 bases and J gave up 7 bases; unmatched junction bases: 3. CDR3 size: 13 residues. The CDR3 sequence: CASSLQGVGELFF. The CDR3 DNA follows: TGTGCCAGCAGCCTGCAGGGGGTCGGGGAGCTGTTTTTT. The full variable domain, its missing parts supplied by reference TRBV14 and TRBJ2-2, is EAGVTQFPSHSVIEKGQTVTLRCDPISGHDNLYWYRRVMGKEIKFLLHFVKESKQDESGMPNNRFLAERTGGTYSTLKVQPAELEDSGVYFCASSLQGVGELFFGEGSRLTVL.

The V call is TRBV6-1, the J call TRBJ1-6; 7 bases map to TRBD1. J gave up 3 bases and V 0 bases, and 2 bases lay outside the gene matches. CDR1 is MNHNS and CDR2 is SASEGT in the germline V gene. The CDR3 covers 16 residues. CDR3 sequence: CASSEAWDSYNSPLHF. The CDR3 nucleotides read TGTGCCAGCAGTGAAGCGTGGGACAGCTATAATTCACCCCTCCACTTT.

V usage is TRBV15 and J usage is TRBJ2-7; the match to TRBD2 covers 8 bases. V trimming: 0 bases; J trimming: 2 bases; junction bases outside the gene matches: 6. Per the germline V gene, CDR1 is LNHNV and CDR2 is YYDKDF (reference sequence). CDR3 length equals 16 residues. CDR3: CATSRDRAGVTYEQYF. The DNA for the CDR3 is TGTGCCACCAGCAGAGATCGAGCGGGAGTCACCTACGAGCAGTACTTC. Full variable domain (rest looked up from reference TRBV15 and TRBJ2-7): DAMVIQNPRYQVTQFGKPVTLSCSQTLNHNVMYWYQQKSSQAPKLLFHYYDKDFNNEADTPDNFQSRRPNTSFCFLDIRSPGLGDTAMYLCATSRDRAGVTYEQYFGPGTRLTVT.

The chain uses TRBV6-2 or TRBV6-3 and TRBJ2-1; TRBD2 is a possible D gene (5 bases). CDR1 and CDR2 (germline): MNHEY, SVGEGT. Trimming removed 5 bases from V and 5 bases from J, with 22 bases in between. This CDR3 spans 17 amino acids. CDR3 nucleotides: TGTGCCAGCAGTCCCCTAGCTGGCGTCGCGGATAACAATGAGCAGTTCTTC. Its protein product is CASSPLAGVADNNEQFF.

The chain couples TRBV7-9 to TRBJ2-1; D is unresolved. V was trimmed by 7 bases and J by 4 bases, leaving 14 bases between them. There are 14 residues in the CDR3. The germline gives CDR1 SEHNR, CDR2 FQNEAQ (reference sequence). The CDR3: CASIPESKYNEQFF. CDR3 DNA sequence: TGTGCCAGCATCCCGGAGAGTAAATACAATGAGCAGTTCTTC.

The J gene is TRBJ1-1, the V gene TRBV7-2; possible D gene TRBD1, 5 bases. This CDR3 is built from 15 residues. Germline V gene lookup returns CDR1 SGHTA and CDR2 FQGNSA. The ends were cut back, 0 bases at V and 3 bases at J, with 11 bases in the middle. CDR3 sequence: CASSLAGDFDTEAFF. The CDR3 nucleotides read TGTGCCAGCAGCTTAGCGGGGGACTTCGACACTGAAGCTTTCTTT. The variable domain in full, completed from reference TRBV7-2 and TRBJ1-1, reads GAGVSQSPSNKVTEKGKDVELRCDPISGHTALYWYRQSLGQGLEFLIYFQGNSAPDKSGLPSDRFSAERTGGSVSTLTIQRTQQEDSAVYLCASSLAGDFDTEAFFGQGTRLTVV.

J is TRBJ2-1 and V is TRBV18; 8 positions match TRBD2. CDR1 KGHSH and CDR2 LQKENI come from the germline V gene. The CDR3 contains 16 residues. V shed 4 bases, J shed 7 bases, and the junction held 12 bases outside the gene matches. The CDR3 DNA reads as TGTGCCAGCTCACAACAAACCGGGACTAGGTTAAATGAGCAGTTCTTC. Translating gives CASSQQTGTRLNEQFF.

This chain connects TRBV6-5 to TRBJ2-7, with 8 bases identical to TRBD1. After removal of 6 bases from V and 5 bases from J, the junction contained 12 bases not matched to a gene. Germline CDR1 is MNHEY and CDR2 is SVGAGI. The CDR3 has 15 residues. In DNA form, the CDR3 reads TGTGCCAGCAGCCGGCTTGGACAGGGTAGCCACGAGCAGTACTTC. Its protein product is CASSRLGQGSHEQYF.